A selection of T cell receptor beta chains follows, all from one sample in a study of human T cells and chemical hapten exposure. TCRdb re-called the RACE reads through MiXCR, storing one row per CDR3 protein. The sample has 190,000 or so distinct CDR3 sequences; under 30% are singletons. The specimen comprised whole blood, sampled in connection with sensitization to the hapten diphenylcyclopropenone (DPC). Receptors were obtained from a woman aged 40 to 50 with alopecia areata. Some clones in this sample may be carry-over from other donors' samples. Both conserved end residues are part of each CDR3.

v_call	j_call	cdr3_length	cdr3_aa
TRBV20-1	TRBJ2-3	13	CSANRDNTDTQYF
TRBV7-8	TRBJ2-1	16	CASSLAEPWAYNERFF
TRBV7-9	TRBJ1-1	9	CASSTEAFF
TRBV24-1	TRBJ1-5	15	CATSGGAHSNQPQHF
TRBV9	TRBJ1-2	14	CASSAAWNSYGYTF
TRBV6-4	TRBJ2-3	14	CASSDSGGPDTQYF
TRBV7-2	TRBJ2-1	14	CASSYPYSLNEQFF
TRBV28	TRBJ1-5	13	CASRLASTYPQHF
TRBV27	TRBJ2-1	17	CASSLTRAMSSYNEQFF
TRBV20-1	TRBJ2-3	14	CSARAPLAGDTQYF
TRBV5-1	TRBJ1-1	13	CASSLGLGIEAFF
TRBV29-1	TRBJ1-5	15	CSVVPGTSVSQPQHF
TRBV6-2/TRBV6-3	TRBJ2-1	18	CASSYVVRQGTGTTEQFF
TRBV10-2	TRBJ2-2	14	CASSELAVTGELFF